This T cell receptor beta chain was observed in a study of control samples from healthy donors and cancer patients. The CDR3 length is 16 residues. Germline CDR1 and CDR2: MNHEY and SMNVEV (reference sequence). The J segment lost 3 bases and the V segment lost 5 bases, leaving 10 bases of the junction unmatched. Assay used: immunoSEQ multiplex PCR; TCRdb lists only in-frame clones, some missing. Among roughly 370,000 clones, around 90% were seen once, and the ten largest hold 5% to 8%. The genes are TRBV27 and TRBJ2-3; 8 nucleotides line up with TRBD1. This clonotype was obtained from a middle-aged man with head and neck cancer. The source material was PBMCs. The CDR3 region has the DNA TGTGCCAGCAGTGCGCAGGGGGCGCTGACGACAGATACGCAGTATTTT. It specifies CASSAQGALTTDTQYF.